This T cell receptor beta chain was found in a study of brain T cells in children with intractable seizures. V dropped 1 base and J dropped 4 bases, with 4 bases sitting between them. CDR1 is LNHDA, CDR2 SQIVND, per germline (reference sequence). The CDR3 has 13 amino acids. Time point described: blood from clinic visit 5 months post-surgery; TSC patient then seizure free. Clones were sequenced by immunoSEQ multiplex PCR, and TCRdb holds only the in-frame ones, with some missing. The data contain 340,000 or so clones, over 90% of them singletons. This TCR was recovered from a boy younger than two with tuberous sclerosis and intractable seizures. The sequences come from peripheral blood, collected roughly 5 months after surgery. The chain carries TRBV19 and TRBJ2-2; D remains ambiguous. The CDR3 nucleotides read TGTGCCAGTAGTATAGCAACCACCGGGGAGCTGTTTTTT. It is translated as CASSIATTGELFF. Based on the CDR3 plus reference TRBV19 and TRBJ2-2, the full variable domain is DGGITQSPKYLFRKEGQNVTLSCEQNLNHDAMYWYRQDPGQGLRLIYYSQIVNDFQKGDIAEGYSVSREKKESFPLTVTSAQKNPTAFYLCASSIATTGELFFGEGSRLTVL.